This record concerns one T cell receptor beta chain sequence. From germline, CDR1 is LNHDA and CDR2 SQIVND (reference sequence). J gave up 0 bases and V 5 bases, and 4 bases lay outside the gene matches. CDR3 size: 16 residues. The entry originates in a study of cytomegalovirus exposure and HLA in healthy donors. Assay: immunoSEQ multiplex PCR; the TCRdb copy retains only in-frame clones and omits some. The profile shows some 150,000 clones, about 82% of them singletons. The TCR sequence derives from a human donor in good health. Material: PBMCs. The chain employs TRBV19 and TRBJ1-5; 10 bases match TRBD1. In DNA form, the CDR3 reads TGTGCCAGTAGTCTCCGGGACAGGGGTAGCAATCAGCCCCAGCATTTT. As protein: CASSLRDRGSNQPQHF.